This passage covers 14 T cell receptor beta chains from one sample sequenced in a study of blood T cell repertoires in COVID-19. Repertoires were generated with immunoSEQ multiplex PCR, while TCRdb's copy carries only in-frame clones and drops some. The profile shows about 290,000 clones, 75% to 90% of them singletons. What was sequenced was peripheral blood. All receptors derive from a man in his forties with acute or convalescent COVID-19.

In its sample, this clone was seen once. The genes are TRBV6-1 and TRBJ2-1; D may be TRBD2 (6 bases). CDR3 length equals 18 residues. Trimming stripped 1 base from V and 1 base from J, with 17 bases between. The germline V gene encodes CDR1 MNHNS and CDR2 SASEGT. CDR3 nucleotides: TGTGCCAGCAGTGAAGGGAGACTGGCGGGGCAATCCTACAATGAGCAGTTCTTC. Translating gives CASSEGRLAGQSYNEQFF.

The rearrangement links TRBV19 to TRBJ1-1, with 7 nucleotides matching TRBD1. CDR1 and CDR2 from the germline V gene are LNHDA and SQIVND (reference sequence). The CDR3 is 15 amino acids. The V segment lost 6 bases and the J segment 0 bases; nucleotides outside the gene matches: 7. The CDR3 DNA follows: TGTGCCAGTAGACACCAGGGGGGCATGAACACTGAAGCTTTCTTT. It is translated as CASRHQGGMNTEAFF.

The V gene is TRBV6-5, the J gene TRBJ2-7; TRBD1 matches 7 bases. The V gene's germline CDR1 is MNHEY and CDR2 SVGAGI. The CDR3 runs to 13 residues. Trimming took 7 bases from V and 2 from J; bases not matched to a gene: 5. The CDR3 protein is CASTQRGPYEQYF. In DNA form, the CDR3 reads TGTGCCAGCACTCAAAGGGGGCCCTACGAGCAGTACTTC.

V is TRBV2 and J is TRBJ1-1, with 9 bases aligning to TRBD1. From germline, CDR1 is SNHLY and CDR2 FYNNEI. The trim removed 3 bases at V and 1 base at J, leaving 0 bases unmatched. This CDR3 region has 14 residues. CDR3 DNA: TGTGCCAGCAGTGAGGACAGGGGGAACACTGAAGCTTTCTTT. This encodes CASSEDRGNTEAFF.

J is TRBJ1-1 and V is TRBV10-1, with 8 bases aligning to TRBD1. There are 13 residues in the CDR3. Germline lookup yields CDR1 WNHNN and CDR2 SYGVQD (reference sequence). The V and J ends lost 7 bases and 4 bases, in that order; junction bases with no gene match: 5. The CDR3 protein is CASTRDRTTEAFF. CDR3 sequence (DNA): TGCGCCAGCACACGGGACAGGACCACTGAAGCTTTCTTT.

This clone was picked up a small number of times. J is TRBJ1-6 and V is TRBV5-5, with 7 nucleotides matching TRBD1. Trimming removed 4 bases from V and 10 bases from J; junction bases left unmatched: 8. The CDR3 has 14 amino acids. From germline, CDR1 is SGHKS and CDR2 YYEKEE (reference sequence). CDR3 DNA sequence: TGTGCCAGCAGCGCAGACAGGGTTGAATCACCCCTCCACTTT. It specifies CASSADRVESPLHF.

The rearrangement joins TRBV29-1 to TRBJ2-3, with 11 bases aligning to TRBD1. The V and J ends lost 6 bases and 2 bases, in that order; junction bases with no gene match: 4. CDR3 length: 14 amino acids. Germline loops: CDR1 SQVTM, CDR2 ANQGSEA. In nucleotides, the CDR3 is TGCAGCGTGCGGGACAGGGGGATCACAGATACGCAGTATTTT. Its protein product is CSVRDRGITDTQYF.

CDR3: CASSLDGQGASYTF. Written as DNA, the CDR3 is TGTGCCAGCAGCTTGGACGGACAGGGGGCCAGCTACACCTTC. The genes are TRBV5-4 and TRBJ1-2; 11 positions agree with TRBD1. The CDR3 is made up of 14 amino acids. Germline trimming cut 0 bases from V and 9 bases from J; bases unmatched to any gene: 4. In germline, CDR1 is SGHNT, CDR2 YYREEE (reference sequence).

The chain carries TRBV7-3 and TRBJ2-7; 9 positions match TRBD1. The CDR3 has 13 residues. Germline loops: CDR1 SGHTA, CDR2 FQGTGA. Trimming cost V 4 bases and J 7 bases; bases outside gene matches: 5. CDR3 protein: CASSSGTGREQYF. CDR3 nucleotide sequence: TGTGCCAGCAGCTCCGGGACAGGGAGAGAGCAGTACTTC.

The V call is TRBV4-1, the J call TRBJ1-2; 12 bases fit TRBD1. Germline assignment: CDR1 MGHRA and CDR2 YSYEKL. The J segment lost 4 bases and the V segment lost 0 bases, leaving 12 bases of the junction unmatched. This CDR3 spans 19 amino acids. CDR3 bases: TGCGCCAGCAGCCAAGAGGTCGGGGACAGGGGGCGCCGAGGCTATGGCTACACCTTC. Amino acids: CASSQEVGDRGRRGYGYTF.

This clone was observed a single time. The genes are TRBV30 and TRBJ2-7; no reliable D call. V lost 3 bases and J 5 bases, leaving 20 bases between the germline ends. The CDR3 runs to 15 residues. Germline values: CDR1 GTSNPN, CDR2 SVGIG (reference sequence). CDR3 residues: CAWSVEALGTHEQYF. CDR3 DNA sequence: TGTGCCTGGAGCGTCGAGGCACTCGGCACCCACGAGCAGTACTTC.

V is TRBV9 and J is TRBJ1-1; no clear D gene. Trimming removed 0 bases from V and 5 bases from J, with 8 bases in between. CDR3 length: 13 residues. Germline V gives CDR1 SGDLS, CDR2 YYNGEE. The CDR3 DNA reads as TGTGCCAGCAGCGTAGAGACCGGGACTGAAGCTTTCTTT. Its translation is CASSVETGTEAFF.

The chain joins TRBV29-1 to TRBJ1-1; tentatively, D is TRBD1 (5 bases). Trimming left V 4 bases short and J 10 bases short, with 13 bases between. Germline CDR1 SQVTM, CDR2 ANQGSEA. This CDR3 spans 11 amino acids. CDR3 loop: CSVVLDTRAFF. The CDR3 region has the DNA TGCAGCGTTGTCCTGGACACGAGAGCTTTCTTT. Full variable domain (rest looked up from reference TRBV29-1 and TRBJ1-1): SAVISQKPSRDICQRGTSLTIQCQVDSQVTMMFWYRQQPGQSLTLIATANQGSEATYESGFVIDKFPISRPNLTFSTLTVSNMSPEDSSIYLCSVVLDTRAFFGQGTRLTVV.

This chain connects TRBV3-1 (or the pseudogene TRBV3-2) to TRBJ2-7, with 7 bases lining up with TRBD2. The V gene end was trimmed by 1 base and the J gene end by 3 bases; junction bases not matched to a gene: 6. The CDR3 spans 15 residues. The germline CDR1 and CDR2 sequences are LGHDT and YNNKEL (reference sequence). This chain's CDR3 is CASSQASAGIYEQYF. CDR3 bases: TGTGCCAGCAGCCAAGCTTCAGCGGGGATCTACGAGCAGTACTTC.